This TCR beta chain originates from a study of tumor-infiltrating lymphocytes in oesophageal squamous cell carcinoma. With V trimmed by 6 bases and J by 8 bases, 5 bases remained unmatched. The CDR3 is 13 amino acids. TCRdb used MiXCR to reprocess the PCR reads, holding one entry per CDR3 protein. Of 9,500 to 11,000 distinct CDR3 sequences listed, around 54% are singletons. Sequenced: esophageal tumor tissue. The chain is built from TRBV12-3 or TRBV12-4 and TRBJ2-2, with 8 bases fitting TRBD2. The origin of this receptor is a female donor with esophageal squamous cell carcinoma. CDR3 in DNA: TGTGCCAGCAGGAGCGGGAGCTTAGGGGAGCTGTTTTTT. The encoded protein is CASRSGSLGELFF.